These 10 T cell receptor beta chains were all obtained from the same sample, sequenced in a study of vaccination and CD4 T cells after COVID-19. Antigen specificity for these receptors is unknown. The sample's treatment: roughly 10-day PBMC culture with coronavirus spike peptide pools or control peptides (ViraFEST assay). CD4+ T cells of the unexposed donor were collected before the COVID-19 pandemic (2011-2018). Sequenced with the Oncomine TCR Beta short-read assay was DNA taken from cultured CD4+ T cells. TCRdb passed the PCR reads through MiXCR, listing each CDR3 protein once. The sample has around 5,600 distinct CDR3 sequences, less than 40% seen once. The sample taken for sequencing was CD4+ T cells from blood, cultured in vitro. Receptors were obtained from a human donor in good health.

The chain carries TRBV6-4 and TRBJ2-3; 12 bases align to TRBD2. The CDR3 is 15 residues long. V was pared by 4 bases and J by 3 bases, with 2 bases of the junction left unmatched. Looked up from germline, CDR1 is MRHNA and CDR2 is SNTAGT. Here the CDR3 reads CASSASGGATDTQYF. For the CDR3, the DNA is TGTGCCAGCAGTGCTAGCGGGGGGGCTACAGATACGCAGTATTTT.

Only a few counts were recorded for this clonotype. The rearrangement joins TRBV19 to TRBJ1-5; perhaps TRBD1 as D (5 bases). The CDR3 is 16 amino acids. CDR1 is LNHDA, CDR2 SQIVND, per germline (reference sequence). V dropped 4 bases and J dropped 4 bases, with 17 bases sitting between them. Here the CDR3 DNA reads TGTGCCAGTAGTACACTCGAGGGGAGGAGGAATCAGCCCCAGCATTTT. It specifies CASSTLEGRRNQPQHF.

This clonotype was counted between two and nine times. The V gene is TRBV19, the J gene TRBJ1-5; D gene uncertain. Germline lookup yields CDR1 LNHDA and CDR2 SQIVND (reference sequence). The CDR3 length is 12 residues. V was cut by 5 bases and J by 9 bases, with 11 bases left in between. The CDR3 nucleotides are TGTGCCAGTAGTTCGTCTCCCGGGCCCCAGCATTTT. It codes for CASSSSPGPQHF.

A few counts support this clonotype. The chain links TRBV7-8 to TRBJ1-5; weak D call: TRBD1 (5 bases). The CDR3 loop spans 16 amino acids. The V gene's germline CDR1 is SGHVS and CDR2 FQNEAQ. Trimming stripped 1 base from V and 0 bases from J, with 10 bases between. CDR3 residues: CASSLVPGPSNQPQHF. As DNA, the CDR3 is TGTGCCAGCAGCTTAGTTCCGGGGCCTAGCAATCAGCCCCAGCATTTT. The whole variable domain, filled in from reference TRBV7-8 and TRBJ1-5, reads GAGVSQSPRYKVAKRGQDVALRCDPISGHVSLFWYQQALGQGPEFLTYFQNEAQLDKSGLPSDRFFAERPEGSVSTLKIQRTQQEDSAVYLCASSLVPGPSNQPQHFGDGTRLSIL.

The rearrangement links TRBV2 to TRBJ1-1; no reliable D call. V lost 5 bases to trimming and J lost 1 base, with 8 bases between them. This CDR3 is built from 13 residues. In germline, CDR1 is SNHLY, CDR2 FYNNEI. The CDR3 DNA follows: TGTGCCAGCAGTATTAGCCCGAACACTGAAGCTTTCTTT. This sequence encodes CASSISPNTEAFF.

This clonotype is labeled medium-sized. The chain recombines TRBV20-1 with TRBJ2-3; 12 nucleotides agree with TRBD2. V trimming: 5 bases; J trimming: 6 bases; junction bases outside the gene matches: 9. Germline CDR1 and CDR2: DFQATT and SNEGSKA (reference sequence). This CDR3 contains 15 residues. This CDR3 is CSAYAGTSGSDTQYF. CDR3 DNA: TGCAGTGCTTACGCCGGGACTAGCGGGTCTGATACGCAGTATTTT.

The chain employs TRBV7-6 and TRBJ2-3; D tentatively reads TRBD1 or TRBD2 (6 bases each). This CDR3 comprises 14 residues. Germline CDR1 reads SGHVS; CDR2 reads FNYEAQ. V lost 6 bases to trimming and J lost 1 base, with 11 bases between them. As DNA, the CDR3 is TGTGCCAGCAGAGGGGGGTTCGGCACAGATACGCAGTATTTT. This encodes CASRGGFGTDTQYF.

The rearrangement joins TRBV15 to TRBJ1-1; D unresolved. The CDR3 length is 14 residues. Trimming left V 0 bases short and J 7 bases short, with 12 bases between. The germline CDR1 and CDR2 sequences are LNHNV and YYDKDF (reference sequence). The CDR3 bases are TGTGCCACCAGCAGAGAGTGGTCGGAGTTTGAAGCTTTCTTT. Amino acid sequence: CATSREWSEFEAFF.

This sequence joins TRBV7-3 and TRBJ2-3; perhaps TRBD2 as D (7 bases). Germline CDR1 SGHTA, CDR2 FQGTGA. The CDR3 totals 16 residues. V was trimmed by 1 base and J by 2 bases, leaving 13 bases between them. This CDR3 is CASSLNGGAYTDTQYF. For the CDR3, the DNA is TGTGCCAGCAGCTTAAATGGGGGGGCCTACACAGATACGCAGTATTTT.

This chain links TRBV20-1 with TRBJ2-4; TRBD2 agrees at 13 bases. The CDR3 covers 16 residues. V trimming: 5 bases; J trimming: 3 bases; junction bases outside the gene matches: 7. Germline assignment: CDR1 DFQATT and CDR2 SNEGSKA (reference sequence). CDR3 bases: TGCAGTGCTTTCGGACTAGCGGGGGCGTTCAAAAACATTCAGTACTTC. It is translated as CSAFGLAGAFKNIQYF.